This entry features one T cell receptor beta chain sequence. What antigen it recognizes has not been identified. The sample holds no much larger clone one base away, and base qualities are not on file. The immunoSEQ Assay, a bias-controlled multiplex PCR, was used to amplify TCRbeta CDR3 regions from genomic DNA. The authors' pipeline ran thus. Within the assay, amplification of reference gene primers was used to estimate how many nucleated cells each sample contained. To quantify the absolute abundance of each unique TCRbeta CDR3 rearrangement, sequence reads were collapsed and filtered. For each sample, productive Simpson clonality was calculated as the square root of Simpson's diversity index over productive rearrangements. TCRdb took this table from immuneACCESS and kept in-frame rearrangements with V and J called. Such tables lack part of the clones; where checked against another copy, unresolved V genes explain under half of the gap, and the rest is unexplained. The D gene and trimming were derived from the DNA, and the V and J assignments and clone size from that table. The sample has about 68,000 clones on record, approximately 88% of them singletons. 8.8% of the sample belongs to the ten largest clones.

The data belong to a study of blood T cell repertoires in COVID-19 (TCRdb year 2020). Background on the whole study: The collaborator samples originated in the United States, Italy and Spain and spanned the acute and convalescent phases of COVID-19. The prospective study material was composed of cDNA or gDNA derived from T cells, B-cell-depleted T cells, or PBMCs. The dataset comprised deeply sampled blood TCRbeta repertoires from subjects exposed to, actively infected with, or recovered from COVID-19. The repertoires were released in a freely available public database meant as a resource for research on the immune response to SARS-CoV-2. Samples were obtained from the ongoing ImmuneRACE study (first 160 participants) and from some 1,200 subjects provided by 6 global collaborators. The sample metadata nearly always contained a de-identified subject ID, COVID-19 status, age in years and sex. Where HLA class I and class II types were available, the types were taken from metadata supplied by the sample provider, not from assay-based typing. Findings and caveats that apply to the study as a whole: The quantity of clinical and demographic metadata differed by source and by participant and was supplied without curation.

Relative to germline, V is missing 5 bases and J is missing 0 bases, with 7 bases of the junction outside any gene match. From the cysteine through the phenylalanine, the CDR3 covers 14 amino acids. Only the CDR3 portion is preserved as DNA: 42 bases, with reading frame beginning at the first base. The germline V gene supplies CDR1 SQVTM and CDR2 ANQGSEA. Each collaborating institution followed its own protocols to collect whole blood in K2EDTA tubes. For TCRbeta analysis, collaborators shipped samples in one of three forms: frozen whole blood, isolated PBMCs, or DNA extracted from either of those sample types.

The source material was peripheral blood. The receptor chain draws on TRBV29-1 and TRBJ2-7; 7 of the junction bases match TRBD1. The receptor was isolated from a man aged 50 to 60 with active COVID-19. The CDR3 region has the sequence CSVKTDRSSYEQYF. The base sequence is TGCAGCGTTAAAACGGACAGGAGCTCCTACGAGCAGTACTTC.